This T cell receptor (beta chain) was identified during a study of blood T cell repertoires in COVID-19 (dated by TCRdb to 2018 to 2021). In the study overall: Samples from collaborators originated in the United States, Italy and Spain and spanned both the acute and convalescent phases of COVID-19. The prospective study material was composed of cDNA or gDNA derived from T cells, B-cell-depleted T cells, or PBMCs. The dataset comprised deeply sampled blood TCRbeta repertoires from subjects exposed to, actively infected with, or recovered from COVID-19. The repertoires were made available in a free public database intended to serve as a resource for research on the immune response to SARS-CoV-2. The samples were drawn from the first 160 participants of the ongoing ImmuneRACE study and from 950 to 1,500 subjects provided by 6 global collaborators. Sample metadata almost always included a de-identified subject ID, COVID-19 status, age in years and sex. HLA class I and class II types, where available, came from metadata supplied by the sample provider rather than from assay-based typing.

The immunoSEQ Assay, a bias-controlled multiplex PCR, was used to amplify TCRbeta CDR3 regions from genomic DNA. In the authors' own workflow: The number of nucleated cells in each sample was estimated by amplification of reference gene primers within the assay. To quantify the absolute abundance of each unique TCRbeta CDR3 rearrangement, sequence reads were collapsed and filtered. For each sample, productive Simpson clonality was calculated as the square root of Simpson's diversity index across productive rearrangements. TCRdb retrieved this table from immuneACCESS and kept in-frame rearrangements only. Not all clones are present; in checked studies, unresolved V genes account for under half, and no reason is known for the remainder. That table furnishes V, J and clone size, whereas the DNA furnished D and trimming. A total of around 100,000 clones appear in this sample, 85% to 90% of them only once. The ten top clones hold about 34% of the sample.

Beyond this particular receptor, the publication reports: Clinical and demographic metadata were provided uncurated, with the amount varying by source and participant.

In regard to this clone: No cognate antigen has been identified for it. Base qualities are not at hand, and no much larger clone is one base apart.

Collaborating institutions collected whole blood in K2EDTA tubes following their own protocols. For TCRbeta analysis, collaborators shipped samples as frozen whole blood, isolated PBMCs, or DNA extracted from either of those sample types. From the cysteine through the phenylalanine, the CDR3 covers 15 amino acids. The read is trimmed to its CDR3 DNA, 45 bases read in frame from base 1. Between the V and J ends, shortened by 3 bases and 5 bases respectively, the junction contains 16 bases. CDR1 and CDR2 are drawn from the germline V gene: SGHVS, FNYEAQ. This clonotype originated in an elderly woman with acute or convalescent COVID-19. The chain joins TRBV7-6 to TRBJ2-5; no D gene is confidently identified. The sample taken for sequencing was peripheral blood. The sequence in DNA is TGTGCCAGCAGCTTGGTGTACAGTGATACGGAGACCCAGTACTTC. This yields the protein CASSLVYSDTETQYF.